The source of this T cell receptor beta chain is a study of blood T cell repertoires in COVID-19. About the research overall: Sites in the United States, Italy and Spain provided acute and convalescent COVID-19 samples. From T cells, B-cell-depleted T cells, or PBMCs came the material, which was cDNA or gDNA.

In the authors' methods: Nucleated cell counts were estimated from reference gene primer amplification. Sequenced by immunoSEQ multiplex PCR; TCRdb stores in-frame clones only, minus some. V, J and clone size are taken as reported in that table, and D and trimming were inferred from the DNA itself. The data show approximately 77,000 clones, more than 80% seen once. V lost 6 bases and J lost 9; bases outside the gene matches: 0. Germline CDR1 DFQATT, CDR2 SNEGSKA (reference sequence). This CDR3 comprises 10 residues. The chain joins TRBV20-1 to TRBJ2-1; 9 nucleotides align to TRBD2. This sequence originates from an older woman with acute or convalescent COVID-19. Sequences were obtained from peripheral blood. CDR3: CSATSGEQFF. The CDR3, as DNA: TGCAGTGCGACTAGCGGTGAGCAGTTCTTC.